Below are 17 T cell receptor beta chains sequenced from a single sample in a study of immune characterization of retroperitoneal liposarcoma. TCRdb fed the PCR reads into MiXCR, producing one record per CDR3 protein. The profile covers approximately 10,000 distinct CDR3 sequences, with roughly 28% appearing a single time and approximately 20% taken by the ten largest. Input material: blood. The receptors were gathered from a male donor with retroperitoneal liposarcoma.

V is TRBV30 and J is TRBJ2-5; D assignment may be TRBD1 or TRBD2 (6 bases each). With 5 bases removed from V and 2 bases from J, the gap between germline ends came to 15 bases. In germline, CDR1 is GTSNPN, CDR2 SVGIG (reference sequence). The CDR3 totals 14 residues. This CDR3 reads CAWAPWGAQETQYF. The CDR3 DNA follows: TGTGCCTGGGCCCCCTGGGGGGCTCAAGAGACCCAGTACTTC.

This clonotype was observed many times. V usage is TRBV4-2 and J usage is TRBJ1-1; a possible D gene is TRBD1 (5 bases). Germline V lookup: CDR1 LGHNA, CDR2 YNFKEQ. V lost 3 bases and J lost 6, with 8 bases in between. The CDR3 consists of 12 residues. The CDR3 reads CASSHWGSEAFF. The DNA of the CDR3 is TGTGCCAGCAGCCATTGGGGGTCTGAAGCTTTCTTT.

The genes are TRBV6-5 and TRBJ1-1; D remains unclear. The germline CDR1 and CDR2 sequences are MNHEY and SVGAGI. The CDR3 totals 15 residues. V lost 0 bases, J lost 4 bases, and 12 bases lay in between. CDR3 sequence (DNA): TGTGCCAGCAGTTACTCGAGAGGCCTGGGCACTGAAGCTTTCTTT. Protein product: CASSYSRGLGTEAFF.

This clonotype came up many times. The chain joins TRBV7-6 to TRBJ2-3; 7 nucleotides match TRBD2. The CDR3 is made up of 14 amino acids. The V and J ends lost 1 base and 3 bases, in that order; junction bases with no gene match: 1. Germline loops: CDR1 SGHVS, CDR2 FNYEAQ. The CDR3 bases are TGTGCCAGCAGCTTAGACGGGGGGACAGATACGCAGTATTTT. Translation gives CASSLDGGTDTQYF.

This clonotype was seen many times. The chain joins TRBV6-6 to TRBJ1-6; 9 nucleotides match TRBD1. Germline CDR1 is MNHNY and CDR2 is SVGAGI (reference sequence). CDR3 size: 20 residues. V lost 3 bases to trimming and J lost 6 bases; unmatched junction nucleotides: 18. Written as DNA, the CDR3 is TGTGCCAGCAGTTATCCTCCGGGACAGGGATCTATTTCGTTTAATTCACCCCTCCACTTT. Encoded protein: CASSYPPGQGSISFNSPLHF.

This clonotype has a count of ten or more. The chain has TRBV6-1 and TRBJ2-1, with D perhaps assigned TRBD1 or TRBD2 (6 bases each). V dropped 2 bases and J dropped 0 bases, with 14 bases sitting between them. Germline V CDR1 and CDR2: MNHNS, SASEGT. The CDR3 extends over 17 amino acids. The CDR3 is CASSEHGGGPSYNEQFF. In nucleotides, the CDR3 is TGTGCCAGCAGTGAACACGGAGGGGGTCCCTCCTACAATGAGCAGTTCTTC.

This CDR3 is CASSLFFPDTQYF. In nucleotides, the CDR3 is TGTGCCAGCAGTTTATTTTTTCCGGATACGCAGTATTTT. The chain is built from TRBV27 and TRBJ2-3; unclear D gene. Germline assignment: CDR1 MNHEY and CDR2 SMNVEV (reference sequence). The V and J ends lost 1 base and 6 bases respectively, with 8 bases between them. The CDR3 has 13 amino acids.

This clonotype was seen a handful of times. V usage is TRBV6-1 and J usage is TRBJ2-1; TRBD1 or TRBD2 may be the D gene (5 bases each). The J call may be mistaken, given a closer DNA end match to TRBJ2-7. Germline-derived CDR1 and CDR2 are MNHNS and SASEGT. The CDR3 contains 13 residues. This CDR3 is CASNGAFNYEQYF. CDR3 nucleotide sequence: TGTGCCAGTAACGGGGCCTTTAACTACGAGCAGTACTTC.

The gene calls are TRBV11-3 and TRBJ2-1; D tentatively reads TRBD1 or TRBD2 (5 bases each). The V and J ends lost 3 bases and 4 bases respectively, with 10 bases between them. Germline lookup yields CDR1 SGHNT and CDR2 YENEEA. The CDR3 sequence is 14 residues long. CDR3 nucleotide sequence: TGTGCCAGCAGCTTTGGGGGTTCTTACAATGAGCAGTTCTTC. As protein: CASSFGGSYNEQFF.

There are many counts of this clonotype. V usage is TRBV6-4 and J usage is TRBJ2-3, with unresolved D. The germline V and J ends were trimmed by 0 bases and 2 bases, with 3 bases remaining between them. The length of the CDR3 is 13 residues. Per germline, CDR1 MRHNA and CDR2 SNTAGT. The DNA of the CDR3 is TGTGCCAGCAGTGACTCGACCACAGATACGCAGTATTTT. This gives the protein CASSDSTTDTQYF.

This clonotype was counted only a few times. The chain is built from TRBV20-1 and TRBJ2-1, with 8 bases fitting TRBD1. CDR3 length equals 14 residues. The V segment lost 3 bases and the J segment 8 bases; nucleotides outside the gene matches: 9. In germline, CDR1 is DFQATT, CDR2 SNEGSKA (reference sequence). CDR3 region: CSASFSQGADEQFF. Here the CDR3 DNA reads TGCAGTGCTAGTTTCTCGCAGGGGGCGGATGAGCAGTTCTTC.

This clonotype was seen a few times. The rearrangement joins TRBV29-1 to TRBJ1-4, with D maybe TRBD1 (5 bases). CDR1 is SQVTM, CDR2 ANQGSEA, per germline. CDR3 size: 12 residues. V was trimmed by 0 bases and J by 7 bases, leaving 6 bases between them. CDR3 loop: CSVEDGGEKLFF. CDR3 nucleotide sequence: TGCAGCGTTGAAGACGGGGGTGAAAAACTGTTTTTT.

This clonotype was seen at least ten times. J is TRBJ1-2 and V is TRBV6-1; TRBD1 matches 8 bases. This CDR3 has 14 residues. Germline V gene lookup returns CDR1 MNHNS and CDR2 SASEGT. V gave up 1 base and J gave up 2 bases; unmatched junction bases: 0. This CDR3 is CASSEGDRNYGYTF. The CDR3 DNA is TGTGCCAGCAGTGAAGGGGACAGGAACTATGGCTACACCTTC.

In its sample, this clonotype ranks as medium-sized. This chain joins TRBV6-1 and TRBJ2-1; 11 bases align to TRBD2. The DNA matches TRBJ2-7 better at its end, which makes the J call doubtful. The CDR3 spans 16 residues. Germline V CDR1 and CDR2: MNHNS, SASEGT. The CDR3 coding sequence is TGTGCCAGCAGTCCGACTAGCGGGGCAACCTACAATGAGCAGTACTTC. It encodes CASSPTSGATYNEQYF.

This clonotype has ten or more counts. The rearrangement joins TRBV5-1 to TRBJ2-1; D assignment may be TRBD1 or TRBD2 (5 bases each). V dropped 0 bases and J dropped 2 bases, with 12 bases sitting between them. Germline assignment: CDR1 SGHRS and CDR2 YFSETQ. The CDR3 has 16 residues. The CDR3 bases are TGCGCCAGCAGCTTGGTTGCCGGGGCGGCCTACAATGAGCAGTTCTTC. It codes for CASSLVAGAAYNEQFF. The full variable domain, completed using reference TRBV5-1 and TRBJ2-1, is KAGVTQTPRYLIKTRGQQVTLSCSPISGHRSVSWYQQTPGQGLQFLFEYFSETQRNKGNFPGRFSGRQFSNSRSEMNVSTLELGDSALYLCASSLVAGAAYNEQFFGPGTRLTVL.

Only a few counts were recorded for this clonotype. The V call is TRBV6-6, the J call TRBJ2-1, with 7 bases aligning to TRBD1. The ends lost 6 bases at V and 2 bases at J; junction bases unmatched: 4. Germline-derived CDR1 and CDR2 are MNHNY and SVGAGI (reference sequence). This CDR3 spans 14 amino acids. The chain's CDR3 is CASSLQGAYNEQFF. CDR3 DNA: TGTGCCAGCAGCCTTCAGGGGGCCTACAATGAGCAGTTCTTC.

This clonotype was found many times. This rearrangement joins TRBV25-1 to TRBJ1-5; possibly TRBD1 for D (5 bases). The V gene lost 4 bases and the J gene lost 0 bases, with 7 bases spanning the gap. Germline loops: CDR1 MGHDK, CDR2 SYGVNS. The length of the CDR3 is 14 residues. The CDR3 nucleotides are TGTGCCAGCAGTGTTGGGGGTAGCAATCAGCCCCAGCATTTT. It specifies CASSVGGSNQPQHF.